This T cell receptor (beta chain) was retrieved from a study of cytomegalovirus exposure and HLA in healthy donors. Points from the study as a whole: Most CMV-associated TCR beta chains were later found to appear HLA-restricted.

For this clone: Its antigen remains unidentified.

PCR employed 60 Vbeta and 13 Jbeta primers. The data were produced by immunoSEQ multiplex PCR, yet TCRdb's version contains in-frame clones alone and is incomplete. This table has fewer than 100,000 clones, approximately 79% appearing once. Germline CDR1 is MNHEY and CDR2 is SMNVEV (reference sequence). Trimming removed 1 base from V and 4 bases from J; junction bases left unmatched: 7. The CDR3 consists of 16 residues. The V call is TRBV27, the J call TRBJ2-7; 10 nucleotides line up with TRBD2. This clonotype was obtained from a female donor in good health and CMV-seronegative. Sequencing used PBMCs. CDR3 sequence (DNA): TGTGCCAGCAGTTTATTCAGCGGGGGGGCGAATTACGAGCAGTACTTC. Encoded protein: CASSLFSGGANYEQYF.